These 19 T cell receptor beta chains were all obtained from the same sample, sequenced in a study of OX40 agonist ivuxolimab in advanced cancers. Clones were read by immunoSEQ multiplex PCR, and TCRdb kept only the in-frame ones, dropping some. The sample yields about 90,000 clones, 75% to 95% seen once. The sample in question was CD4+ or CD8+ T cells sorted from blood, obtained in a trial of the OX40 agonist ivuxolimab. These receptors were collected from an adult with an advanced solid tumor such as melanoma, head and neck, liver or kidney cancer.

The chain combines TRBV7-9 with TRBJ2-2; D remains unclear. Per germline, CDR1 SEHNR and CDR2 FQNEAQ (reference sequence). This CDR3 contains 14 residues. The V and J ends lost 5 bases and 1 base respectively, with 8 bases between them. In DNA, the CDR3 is TGTGCCAGCAGCCTTCGACAGAACACCGGGGAGCTGTTTTTT. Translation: CASSLRQNTGELFF.

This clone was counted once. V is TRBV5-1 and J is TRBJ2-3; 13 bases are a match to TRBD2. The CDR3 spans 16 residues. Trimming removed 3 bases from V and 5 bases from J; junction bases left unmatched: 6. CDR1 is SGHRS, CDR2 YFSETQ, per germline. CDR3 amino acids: CASSSGTSGTGDTQYF. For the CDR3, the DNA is TGCGCCAGCAGCTCGGGGACTAGCGGGACGGGAGATACGCAGTATTTT.

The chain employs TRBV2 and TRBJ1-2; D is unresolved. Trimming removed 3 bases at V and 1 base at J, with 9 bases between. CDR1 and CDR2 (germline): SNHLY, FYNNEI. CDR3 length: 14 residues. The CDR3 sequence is CASSENKDNYGYTF. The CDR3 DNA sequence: TGTGCCAGCAGTGAGAACAAGGATAACTATGGCTACACCTTC.

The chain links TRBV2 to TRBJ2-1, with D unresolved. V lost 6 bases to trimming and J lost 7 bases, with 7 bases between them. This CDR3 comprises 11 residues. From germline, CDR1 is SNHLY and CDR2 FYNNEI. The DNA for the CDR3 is TGTGCCAGCAGACAGACTAATGAGCAGTTCTTC. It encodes CASRQTNEQFF. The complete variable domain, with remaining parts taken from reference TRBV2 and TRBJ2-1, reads EPEVTQTPSHQVTQMGQEVILRCVPISNHLYFYWYRQILGQKVEFLVSFYNNEISEKSEIFDDQFSVERPDGSNFTLKIRSTKLEDSAMYFCASRQTNEQFFGPGTRLTVL.

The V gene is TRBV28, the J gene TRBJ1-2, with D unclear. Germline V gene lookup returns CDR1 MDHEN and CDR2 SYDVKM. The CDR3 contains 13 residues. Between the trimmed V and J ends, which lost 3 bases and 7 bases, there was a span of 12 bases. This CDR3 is CASSLQARGGYTF. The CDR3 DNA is TGTGCCAGCAGTTTGCAGGCGCGGGGTGGCTACACCTTC.

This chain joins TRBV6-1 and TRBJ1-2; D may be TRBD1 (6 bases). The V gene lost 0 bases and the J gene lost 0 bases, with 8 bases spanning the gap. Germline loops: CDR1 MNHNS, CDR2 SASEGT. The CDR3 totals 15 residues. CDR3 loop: CASSEARTANYGYTF. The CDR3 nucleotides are TGTGCCAGCAGTGAAGCTCGGACAGCTAACTATGGCTACACCTTC.

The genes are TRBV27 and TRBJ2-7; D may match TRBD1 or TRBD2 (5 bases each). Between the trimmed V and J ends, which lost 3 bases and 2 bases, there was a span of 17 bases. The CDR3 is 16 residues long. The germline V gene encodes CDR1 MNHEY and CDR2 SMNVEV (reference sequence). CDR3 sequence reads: CASSLSPIGAAYEQYF. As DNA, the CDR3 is TGTGCCAGCAGTTTGTCCCCGATCGGGGCGGCCTACGAGCAGTACTTC.

The chain's CDR3 is CASSEAAGETQYF. Written as DNA, the CDR3 is TGTGCCAGCAGTGAAGCGGCGGGGGAGACCCAGTACTTC. The chain recombines TRBV6-1 with TRBJ2-5; D possibly corresponds to TRBD2 (6 bases). The ends were cut back, 0 bases at V and 5 bases at J, with 7 bases in the middle. Germline values: CDR1 MNHNS, CDR2 SASEGT. This CDR3 comprises 13 residues.

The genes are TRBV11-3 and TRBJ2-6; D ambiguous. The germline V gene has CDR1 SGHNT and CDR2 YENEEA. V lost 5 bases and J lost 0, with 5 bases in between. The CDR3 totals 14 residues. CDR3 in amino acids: CASSRVSGANVLTF. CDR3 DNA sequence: TGTGCCAGCAGCAGGGTCTCTGGGGCCAACGTCCTGACTTTC.

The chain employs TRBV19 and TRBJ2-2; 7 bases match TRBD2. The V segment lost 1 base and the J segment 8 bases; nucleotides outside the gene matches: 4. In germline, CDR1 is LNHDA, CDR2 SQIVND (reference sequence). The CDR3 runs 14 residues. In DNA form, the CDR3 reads TGTGCCAGTAGTATAGGGACTAGGTCGGGGGAGCTGTTTTTT. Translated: CASSIGTRSGELFF. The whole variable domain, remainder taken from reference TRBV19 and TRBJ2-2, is DGGITQSPKYLFRKEGQNVTLSCEQNLNHDAMYWYRQDPGQGLRLIYYSQIVNDFQKGDIAEGYSVSREKKESFPLTVTSAQKNPTAFYLCASSIGTRSGELFFGEGSRLTVL.

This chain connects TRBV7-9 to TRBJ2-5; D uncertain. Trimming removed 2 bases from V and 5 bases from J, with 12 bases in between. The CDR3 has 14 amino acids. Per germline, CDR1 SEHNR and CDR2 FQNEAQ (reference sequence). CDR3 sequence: CASSLSEVKETQYF. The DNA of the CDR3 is TGTGCCAGCAGCTTATCCGAGGTTAAGGAGACCCAGTACTTC.

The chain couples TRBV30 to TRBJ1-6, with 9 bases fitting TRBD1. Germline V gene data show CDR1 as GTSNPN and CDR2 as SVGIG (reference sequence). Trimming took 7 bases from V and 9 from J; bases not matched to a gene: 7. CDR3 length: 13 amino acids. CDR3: CASTGQGGSPLHF. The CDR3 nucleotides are TGTGCCTCGACGGGACAGGGTGGTTCACCCCTCCACTTT.

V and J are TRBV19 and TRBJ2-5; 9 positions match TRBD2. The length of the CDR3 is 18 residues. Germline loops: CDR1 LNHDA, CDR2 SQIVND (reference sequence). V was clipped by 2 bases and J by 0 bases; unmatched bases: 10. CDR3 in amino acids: CASSIRSALAGNQETQYF. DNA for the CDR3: TGTGCCAGTAGTATACGGTCGGCGCTAGCGGGAAACCAAGAGACCCAGTACTTC.

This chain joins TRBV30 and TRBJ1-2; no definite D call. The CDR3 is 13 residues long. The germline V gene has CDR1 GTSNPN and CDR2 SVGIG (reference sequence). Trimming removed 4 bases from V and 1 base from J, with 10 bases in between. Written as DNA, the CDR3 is TGTGCCTGGACAGACCACCATAACTATGGCTACACCTTC. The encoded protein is CAWTDHHNYGYTF.

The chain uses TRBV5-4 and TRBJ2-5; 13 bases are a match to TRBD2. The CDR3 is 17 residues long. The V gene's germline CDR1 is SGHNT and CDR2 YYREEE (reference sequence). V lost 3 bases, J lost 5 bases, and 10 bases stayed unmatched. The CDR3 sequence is CASSSGTSGTFRETQYF. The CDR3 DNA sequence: TGTGCCAGCAGCTCGGGGACTAGCGGGACCTTCAGGGAGACCCAGTACTTC.

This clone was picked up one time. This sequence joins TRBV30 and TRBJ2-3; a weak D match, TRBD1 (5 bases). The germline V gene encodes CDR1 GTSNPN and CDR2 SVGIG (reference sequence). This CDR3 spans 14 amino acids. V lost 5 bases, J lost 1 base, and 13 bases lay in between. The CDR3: CAWSAGFRTDTQYF. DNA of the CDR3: TGTGCCTGGTCCGCAGGGTTCCGCACAGATACGCAGTATTTT.

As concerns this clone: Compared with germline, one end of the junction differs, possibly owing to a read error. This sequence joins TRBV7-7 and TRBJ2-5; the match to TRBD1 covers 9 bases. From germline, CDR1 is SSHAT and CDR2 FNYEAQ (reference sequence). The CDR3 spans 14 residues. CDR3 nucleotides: TGTGCTAGCAGCTGGGGACAGGGTGAGGAGACCCAGTACTTC. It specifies CASSWGQGEETQYF.

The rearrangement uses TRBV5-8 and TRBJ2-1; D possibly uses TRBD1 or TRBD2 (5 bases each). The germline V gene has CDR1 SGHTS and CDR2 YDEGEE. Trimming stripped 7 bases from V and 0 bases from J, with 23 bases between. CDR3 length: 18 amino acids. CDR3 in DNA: TGTGCCAGCCCCTACGGCTTCGGGACCTCAAGCTCCTACAATGAGCAGTTCTTC. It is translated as CASPYGFGTSSSYNEQFF. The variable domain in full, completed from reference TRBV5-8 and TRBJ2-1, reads EAGVTQSPTHLIKTRGQQATLRCSPISGHTSVYWYQQALGLGLQFLLWYDEGEERNRGNFPPRFSGRQFPNYSSELNVNALELEDSALYLCASPYGFGTSSSYNEQFFGPGTRLTVL.

As DNA, the CDR3 is TGCAGCGTTGAACGGGCGACTAGCACAGATACGCAGTATTTT. Its translation is CSVERATSTDTQYF. The rearrangement joins TRBV29-1 to TRBJ2-3; the D is unclear. Germline V CDR1 and CDR2: SQVTM, ANQGSEA. V was clipped by 2 bases and J by 0 bases, with 9 bases between them. The CDR3 extends over 14 amino acids.